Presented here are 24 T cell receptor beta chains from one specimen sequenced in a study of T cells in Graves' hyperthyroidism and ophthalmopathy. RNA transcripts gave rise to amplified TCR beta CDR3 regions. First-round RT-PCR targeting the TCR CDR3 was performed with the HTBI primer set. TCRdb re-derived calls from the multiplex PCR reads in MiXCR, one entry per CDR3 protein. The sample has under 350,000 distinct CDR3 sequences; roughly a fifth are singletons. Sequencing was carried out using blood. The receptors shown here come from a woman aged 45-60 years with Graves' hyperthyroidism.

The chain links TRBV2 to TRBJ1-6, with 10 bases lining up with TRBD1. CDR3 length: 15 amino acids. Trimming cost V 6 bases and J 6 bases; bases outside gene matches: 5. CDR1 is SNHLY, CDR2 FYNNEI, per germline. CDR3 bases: TGTGCCAGCAGGGAGGGACAGGGGATTAATTCACCCCTCCACTTT. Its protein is CASREGQGINSPLHF.

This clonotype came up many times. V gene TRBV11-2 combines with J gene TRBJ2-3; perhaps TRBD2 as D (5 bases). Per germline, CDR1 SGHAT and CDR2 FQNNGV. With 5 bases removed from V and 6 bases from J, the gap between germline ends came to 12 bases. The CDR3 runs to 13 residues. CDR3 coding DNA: TGTGCCAGCAGCGTAACTAGTTGGGATACGCAGTATTTT. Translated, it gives CASSVTSWDTQYF.

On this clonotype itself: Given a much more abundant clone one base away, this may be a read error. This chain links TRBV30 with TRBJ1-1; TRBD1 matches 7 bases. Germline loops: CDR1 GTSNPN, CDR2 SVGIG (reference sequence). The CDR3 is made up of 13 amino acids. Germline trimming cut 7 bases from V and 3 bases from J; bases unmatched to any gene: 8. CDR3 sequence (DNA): TGTGCCTCGGACAGGCGGGGGTACACTGAAGCTTTCTTT. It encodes CASDRRGYTEAFF.

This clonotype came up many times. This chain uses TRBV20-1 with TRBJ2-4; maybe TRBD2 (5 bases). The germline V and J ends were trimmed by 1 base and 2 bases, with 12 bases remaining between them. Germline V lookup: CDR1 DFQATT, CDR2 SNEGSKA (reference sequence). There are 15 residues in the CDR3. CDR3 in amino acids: CSARVGRGTKNIQYF. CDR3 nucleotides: TGCAGTGCTAGAGTCGGCAGAGGGACCAAAAACATTCAGTACTTC.

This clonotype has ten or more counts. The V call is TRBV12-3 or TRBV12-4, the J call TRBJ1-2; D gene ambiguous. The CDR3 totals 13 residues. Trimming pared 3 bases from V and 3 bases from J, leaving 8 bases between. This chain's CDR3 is CASSFGVDYGYTF. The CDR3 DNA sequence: TGTGCCAGCAGTTTTGGGGTTGACTATGGCTACACCTTC.

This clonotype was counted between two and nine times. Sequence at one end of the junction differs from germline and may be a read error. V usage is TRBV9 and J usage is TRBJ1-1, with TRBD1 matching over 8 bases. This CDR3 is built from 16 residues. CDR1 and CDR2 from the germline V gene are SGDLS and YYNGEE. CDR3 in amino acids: CTSSDGQGMRNTEAFF. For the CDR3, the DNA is TGTACCAGCAGCGATGGACAGGGAATGAGAAACACTGAAGCTTTCTTT.

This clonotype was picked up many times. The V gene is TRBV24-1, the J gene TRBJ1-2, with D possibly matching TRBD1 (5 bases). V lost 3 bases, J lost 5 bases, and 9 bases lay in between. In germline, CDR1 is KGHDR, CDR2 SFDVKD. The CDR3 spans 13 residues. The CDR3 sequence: CATSDGTDYGYTF. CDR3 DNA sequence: TGTGCCACCAGTGATGGGACCGATTATGGCTACACCTTC.

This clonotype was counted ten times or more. The CDR3 bases are TGTGCCACCAGCGAGTCTCACGGGCCCTACGAGCAGTACTTC. Translating it yields CATSESHGPYEQYF. The gene calls are TRBV15 and TRBJ2-7, with D uncertain. Trimming left V 5 bases short and J 2 bases short, with 13 bases between. Germline V gene sequence: CDR1 LNHNV, CDR2 YYDKDF (reference sequence). This CDR3 comprises 14 residues.

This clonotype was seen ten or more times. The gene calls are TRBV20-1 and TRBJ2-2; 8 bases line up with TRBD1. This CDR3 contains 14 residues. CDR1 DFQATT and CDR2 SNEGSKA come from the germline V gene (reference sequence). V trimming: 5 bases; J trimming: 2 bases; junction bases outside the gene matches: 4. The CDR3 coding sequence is TGCAGTGCTCTGGCAGGGGGCAACACCGGGGAGCTGTTTTTT. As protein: CSALAGGNTGELFF.

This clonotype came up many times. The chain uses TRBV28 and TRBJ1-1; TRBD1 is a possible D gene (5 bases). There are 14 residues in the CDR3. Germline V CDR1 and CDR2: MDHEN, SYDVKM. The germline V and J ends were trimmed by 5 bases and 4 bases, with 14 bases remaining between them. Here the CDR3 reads CASSLGLGGTEAFF. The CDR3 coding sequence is TGTGCCAGCAGTCTCGGCTTGGGGGGCACTGAAGCTTTCTTT.

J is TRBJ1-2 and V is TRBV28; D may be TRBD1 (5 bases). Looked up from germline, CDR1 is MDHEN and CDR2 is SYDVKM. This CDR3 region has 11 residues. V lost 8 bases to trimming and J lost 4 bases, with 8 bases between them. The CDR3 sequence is CASGGGYGYTF. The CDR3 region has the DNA TGTGCCAGCGGGGGAGGCTATGGCTACACCTTC.

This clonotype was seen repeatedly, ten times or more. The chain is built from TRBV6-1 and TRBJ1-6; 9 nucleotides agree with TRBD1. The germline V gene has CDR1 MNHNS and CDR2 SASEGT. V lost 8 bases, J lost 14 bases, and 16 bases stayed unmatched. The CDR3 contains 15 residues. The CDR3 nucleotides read TGTGCCAGCGAGATTACGGGACAGGGCGGAGGATCCCTCCACTTT. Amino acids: CASEITGQGGGSLHF.

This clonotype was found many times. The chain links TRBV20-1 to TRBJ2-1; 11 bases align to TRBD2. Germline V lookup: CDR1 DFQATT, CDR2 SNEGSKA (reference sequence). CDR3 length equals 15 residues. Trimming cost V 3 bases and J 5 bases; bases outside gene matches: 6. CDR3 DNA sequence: TGCAGTGCTAGTGTTTGGGGACTAGCGGACAATGAGCAGTTCTTC. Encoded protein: CSASVWGLADNEQFF.

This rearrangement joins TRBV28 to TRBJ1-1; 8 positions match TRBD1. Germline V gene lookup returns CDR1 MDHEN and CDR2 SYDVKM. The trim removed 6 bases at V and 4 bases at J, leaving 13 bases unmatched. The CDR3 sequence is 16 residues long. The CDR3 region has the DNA TGTGCCAGCAGCTATGACTGGACAGGGTGGGCCACTGAAGCTTTCTTT. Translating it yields CASSYDWTGWATEAFF.

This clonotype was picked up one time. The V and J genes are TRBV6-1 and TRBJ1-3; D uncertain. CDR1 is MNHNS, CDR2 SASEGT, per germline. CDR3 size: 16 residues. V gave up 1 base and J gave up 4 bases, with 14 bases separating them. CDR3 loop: CASSEVQATSGNTIYF. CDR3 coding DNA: TGTGCCAGCAGTGAAGTCCAGGCAACTTCAGGAAACACCATATATTTT.

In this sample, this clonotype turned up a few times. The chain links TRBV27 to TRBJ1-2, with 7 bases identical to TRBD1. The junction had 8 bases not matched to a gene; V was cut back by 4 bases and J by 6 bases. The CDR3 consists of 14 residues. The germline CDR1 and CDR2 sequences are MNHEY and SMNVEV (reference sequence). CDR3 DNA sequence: TGTGCCAGCAGTTATCGGACAGGCGTTAATGGCTACACCTTC. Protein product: CASSYRTGVNGYTF.

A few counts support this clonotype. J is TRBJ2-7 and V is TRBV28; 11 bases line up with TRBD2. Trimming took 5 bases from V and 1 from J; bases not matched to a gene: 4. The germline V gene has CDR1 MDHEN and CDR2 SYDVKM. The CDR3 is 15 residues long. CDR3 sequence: CASSGGLAESYEQYF. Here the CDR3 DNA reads TGTGCCAGCAGTGGGGGACTAGCGGAGTCCTACGAGCAGTACTTC.

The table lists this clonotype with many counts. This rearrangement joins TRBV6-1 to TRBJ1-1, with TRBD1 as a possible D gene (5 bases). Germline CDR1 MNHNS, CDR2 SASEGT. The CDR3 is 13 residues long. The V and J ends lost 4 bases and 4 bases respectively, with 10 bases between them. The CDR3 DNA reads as TGTGCCAGCAGTGCTTCAGGGCCCACTGAAGCTTTCTTT. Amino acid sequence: CASSASGPTEAFF.

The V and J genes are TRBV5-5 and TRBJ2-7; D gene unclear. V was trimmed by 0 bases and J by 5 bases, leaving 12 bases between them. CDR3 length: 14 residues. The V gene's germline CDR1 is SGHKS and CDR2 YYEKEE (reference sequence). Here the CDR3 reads CASSLVAGWNEQYF. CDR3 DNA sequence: TGTGCCAGCAGCTTGGTAGCAGGATGGAACGAGCAGTACTTC. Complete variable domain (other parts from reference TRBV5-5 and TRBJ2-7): DAGVTQSPTHLIKTRGQQVTLRCSPISGHKSVSWYQQVLGQGPQFIFQYYEKEERGRGNFPDRFSARQFPNYSSELNVNALLLGDSALYLCASSLVAGWNEQYFGPGTRLTVT.

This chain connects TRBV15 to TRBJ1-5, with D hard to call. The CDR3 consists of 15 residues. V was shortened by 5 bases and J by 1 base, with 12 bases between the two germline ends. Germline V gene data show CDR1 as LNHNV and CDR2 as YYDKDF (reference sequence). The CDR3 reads CATSRTQASNQPQHF. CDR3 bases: TGTGCCACCAGCCGGACGCAGGCGAGCAATCAGCCCCAGCATTTT.

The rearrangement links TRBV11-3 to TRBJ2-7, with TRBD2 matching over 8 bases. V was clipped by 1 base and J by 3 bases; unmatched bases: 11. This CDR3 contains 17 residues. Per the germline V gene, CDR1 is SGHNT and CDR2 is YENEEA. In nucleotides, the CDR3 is TGTGCCAGCAGCTTAGCTTTTTCCGGGACTAGTTTCTACGAGCAGTACTTC. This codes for CASSLAFSGTSFYEQYF.

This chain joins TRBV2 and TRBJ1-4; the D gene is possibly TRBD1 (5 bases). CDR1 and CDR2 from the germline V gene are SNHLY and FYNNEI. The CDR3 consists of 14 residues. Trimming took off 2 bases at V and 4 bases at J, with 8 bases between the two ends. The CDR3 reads CASSERGYNEKLFF. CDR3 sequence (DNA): TGTGCCAGCAGTGAACGGGGGTATAATGAAAAACTGTTTTTT.

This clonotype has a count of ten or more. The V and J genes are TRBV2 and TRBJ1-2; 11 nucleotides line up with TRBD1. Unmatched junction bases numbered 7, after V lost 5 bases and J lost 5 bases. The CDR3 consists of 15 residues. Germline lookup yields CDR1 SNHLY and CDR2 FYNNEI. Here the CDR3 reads CASSLGQGAGYGYTF. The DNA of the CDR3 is TGTGCCAGCAGTCTCGGACAGGGGGCGGGTTATGGCTACACCTTC.

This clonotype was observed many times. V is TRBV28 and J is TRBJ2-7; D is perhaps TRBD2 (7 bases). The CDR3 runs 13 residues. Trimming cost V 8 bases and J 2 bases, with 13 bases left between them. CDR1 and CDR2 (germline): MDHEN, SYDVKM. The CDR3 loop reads CASAGDTPYEQYF. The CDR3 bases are TGTGCCAGCGCGGGGGACACCCCCTACGAGCAGTACTTC.